The entry that follows covers one TCR beta chain sequence. Its cognate antigen is unknown. This entry comes from a study of T cell responses to AZD1222 COVID-19 vaccine. Study-wide background: Investigators merged groups given second doses at roughly 4 or roughly 12 weeks. Overall study results and limits: Spike regions recognized by vaccine-associated CD4 TCRs spanned the protein, led by 160-218 and 743-854. Variant regions that are unmutated are reportedly the target of nearly half of spike-specific TCRs.

Data came from immunoSEQ multiplex PCR; TCRdb stores just in-frame clones and leaves some out. The sample has 80,000 to 100,000 clones, roughly 88% seen once; the top ten hold around 5.8%. V trimming: 7 bases; J trimming: 4 bases; junction bases outside the gene matches: 9. CDR3 length: 14 amino acids. Germline V gives CDR1 PRHDT, CDR2 FYEKMQ (reference sequence). The sequence derives from an adult in good health. The sequencing here drew on peripheral blood, taken on day 0 of AZD1222 vaccination. This sequence joins TRBV13 and TRBJ2-7; TRBD1 agrees at 8 bases. The CDR3 sequence: CASTPGQEVYEQYF. CDR3 in DNA: TGTGCCAGCACGCCGGGACAGGAGGTTTACGAGCAGTACTTC.